The 16 T cell receptor beta chains below were found in one sample sequenced in a study of beta chain features in type 1 diabetes. Points from the study as a whole: Moderate yet significant TCRB CDR3 shortening was seen in Type 1 diabetes patients in all four CD4+ subsets.

The isolated RNA, all of it, was reverse transcribed, so expressed TCRB transcripts were what got sequenced. Some clones are missing from TCRdb's copy, which holds only in-frame ones; the method was immunoSEQ multiplex PCR. The sample contains 28,000 or so clones, about two thirds of which appear only once. These receptors are not linked to any known antigen. Sequencing was performed on Tregs from blood. The source of these receptors is a woman between 25 and 40 years old with type 1 diabetes.

This chain joins TRBV10-3 and TRBJ1-1; D may be TRBD1 (6 bases). The V gene's germline CDR1 is ENHRY and CDR2 SYGVKD. The CDR3 is 16 amino acids. Trimming shortened V by 6 bases and J by 3 bases, and 20 bases separated the two germline ends. The CDR3 nucleotides are TGTGCCATCAGGGGGACCGGGGGGGCAGGGGACACTGAAGCTTTCTTT. As protein: CAIRGTGGAGDTEAFF.

The V and J genes are TRBV7-2 and TRBJ1-1; the D gene is possibly TRBD1 (6 bases). CDR3 length: 15 amino acids. V was pared by 3 bases and J by 3 bases, with 14 bases between. The V gene's germline CDR1 is SGHTA and CDR2 FQGNSA. For the CDR3, the DNA is TGTGCCAGCAGCTTTGGGACACTTCTATACACTGAAGCTTTCTTT. This encodes CASSFGTLLYTEAFF.

This chain joins TRBV19 and TRBJ2-5; 14 nucleotides align to TRBD2. The J call may be incorrect, as the DNA end agrees better with TRBJ2-7. Per the germline V gene, CDR1 is LNHDA and CDR2 is SQIVND (reference sequence). CDR3 length: 18 residues. In DNA, the CDR3 is TGTGCCAGTAGTATCTTACGACTAGCGGGAGGGCCAAGCGACGAGCAGTACTTC. As protein: CASSILRLAGGPSDEQYF.

The genes are TRBV29-1 and TRBJ2-1; 8 positions agree with TRBD2. This CDR3 spans 16 amino acids. Germline V lookup: CDR1 SQVTM, CDR2 ANQGSEA. The V and J ends lost 6 bases and 7 bases, in that order; junction bases with no gene match: 17. CDR3 sequence: CSVTSSLKREINEQFF. DNA for the CDR3: TGCAGCGTCACTTCATCTCTAAAGCGGGAGATTAATGAGCAGTTCTTC.

This clone was detected a few times. This chain uses TRBV29-1 with TRBJ1-4; D unresolved. This CDR3 has 14 residues. The V gene lost 7 bases and the J gene lost 8 bases, with 20 bases spanning the gap. Germline assignment: CDR1 SQVTM and CDR2 ANQGSEA. The CDR3 reads CSADSRRESEKLFF. The CDR3 coding sequence is TGCAGCGCAGACTCGAGGAGGGAGTCAGAAAAACTGTTTTTT. Full variable domain (missing parts from reference TRBV29-1 and TRBJ1-4): SAVISQKPSRDICQRGTSLTIQCQVDSQVTMMFWYRQQPGQSLTLIATANQGSEATYESGFVIDKFPISRPNLTFSTLTVSNMSPEDSSIYLCSADSRRESEKLFFGSGTQLSVL.

This clone was seen a handful of times. V and J are TRBV29-1 and TRBJ2-2; tentative D call: TRBD2 (6 bases). The CDR3 consists of 13 residues. Germline values: CDR1 SQVTM, CDR2 ANQGSEA. Trimming removed 3 bases at V and 4 bases at J, with 9 bases between. Here the CDR3 DNA reads TGCAGCGTTGATATCGGGAGCACCGGGGAGCTGTTTTTT. It encodes CSVDIGSTGELFF.

This chain joins TRBV5-1 and TRBJ2-5; a possible D gene is TRBD2 (6 bases). This CDR3 region has 14 residues. Per the germline V gene, CDR1 is SGHRS and CDR2 is YFSETQ. V was pared by 4 bases and J by 2 bases, with 12 bases between. For the CDR3, the DNA is TGCGCCAGCAGCGCCCTGCGGGGTCAAGAGACCCAGTACTTC. Translation gives CASSALRGQETQYF.

The chain combines TRBV27 with TRBJ1-2; 8 bases are shared with TRBD1. CDR3 length equals 14 residues. V gave up 5 bases and J gave up 2 bases; unmatched junction bases: 4. Germline V gene lookup returns CDR1 MNHEY and CDR2 SMNVEV (reference sequence). Here the CDR3 reads CASSIRQGNYGYTF. For the CDR3, the DNA is TGTGCCAGCAGTATTAGACAGGGGAACTATGGCTACACCTTC.

As to this clone: Other DNA sequences within the sample encode an identical CDR3. The chain links TRBV10-3 to TRBJ1-5; tentative D call: TRBD1 (5 bases). The germline gives CDR1 ENHRY, CDR2 SYGVKD. V shed 2 bases and J shed 5 bases, with 7 bases lying between them. CDR3 length: 13 residues. CDR3 protein: CAISEGGDQPQHF. CDR3 in DNA: TGTGCCATCAGTGAGGGGGGGGATCAGCCCCAGCATTTT.

This clone turned up a few times. This CDR3 is CAWGLSSYNEQFF. CDR3 coding DNA: TGTGCCTGGGGACTCAGCTCCTACAATGAGCAGTTCTTC. V gene TRBV30 combines with J gene TRBJ2-1; the D gene is possibly TRBD2 (5 bases). The CDR3 has 13 amino acids. Deletions cut 5 bases from V and 0 bases from J, with 8 bases between. CDR1 GTSNPN and CDR2 SVGIG come from the germline V gene (reference sequence).

This clone was counted between two and nine times. V usage is TRBV9 and J usage is TRBJ2-7; possible D gene TRBD2, 5 bases. CDR1 and CDR2 from the germline V gene are SGDLS and YYNGEE. V was shortened by 4 bases and J by 7 bases, with 18 bases between the two germline ends. CDR3 length: 14 residues. The CDR3 region is CASSLGLEPGEQYF. The CDR3 DNA reads as TGTGCCAGCAGCCTCGGTCTGGAGCCGGGGGAGCAGTACTTC.

V usage is TRBV30 and J usage is TRBJ2-5; a weak D match, TRBD1 (5 bases). In germline, CDR1 is GTSNPN, CDR2 SVGIG (reference sequence). Trimming removed 1 base from V and 4 bases from J, with 7 bases in between. This CDR3 is 12 amino acids long. The DNA for the CDR3 is TGTGCCTGGAGTGGAAGGGGAGAGACCCAGTACTTC. Its translation: CAWSGRGETQYF.

The V and J genes are TRBV10-3 and TRBJ2-3; a possible D gene is TRBD2 (6 bases). Trimming removed 4 bases at V and 5 bases at J, with 16 bases between. Germline lookup yields CDR1 ENHRY and CDR2 SYGVKD. The CDR3 sequence is 15 residues long. The CDR3 nucleotides read TGTGCCATCAGTGGGACTACCACCGGGGGAGATACGCAGTATTTT. This codes for CAISGTTTGGDTQYF.

The gene calls are TRBV10-2 and TRBJ1-6; 7 nucleotides align to TRBD1. Germline CDR1 reads WSHSY; CDR2 reads SAAADI. The CDR3 runs to 15 residues. Germline trimming cut 6 bases from V and 10 bases from J; bases unmatched to any gene: 12. CDR3 region: CASRKRDSDNSPLHF. The CDR3 DNA follows: TGCGCCAGCAGGAAAAGGGACAGCGACAACTCACCCCTCCACTTT.

The chain uses TRBV6-6 and TRBJ2-7; possibly TRBD1 for D (6 bases). Trimming shortened V by 4 bases and J by 3 bases, and 10 bases separated the two germline ends. The CDR3 runs 13 residues. The germline V gene encodes CDR1 MNHNY and CDR2 SVGAGI (reference sequence). Written as DNA, the CDR3 is TGTGCCAGCAGTTTCCGACAGGTCTACGAGCAGTACTTC. Translation gives CASSFRQVYEQYF.

This chain connects TRBV11-1 to TRBJ1-1; weak D call: TRBD1 (5 bases). Germline V lookup: CDR1 SGHAT, CDR2 FQDESV (reference sequence). The V gene lost 3 bases and the J gene lost 4 bases, with 12 bases spanning the gap. The CDR3 is 14 amino acids. CDR3 protein: CASSFRGSGTEAFF. CDR3 coding DNA: TGTGCCAGCAGCTTCCGGGGGTCGGGCACTGAAGCTTTCTTT.